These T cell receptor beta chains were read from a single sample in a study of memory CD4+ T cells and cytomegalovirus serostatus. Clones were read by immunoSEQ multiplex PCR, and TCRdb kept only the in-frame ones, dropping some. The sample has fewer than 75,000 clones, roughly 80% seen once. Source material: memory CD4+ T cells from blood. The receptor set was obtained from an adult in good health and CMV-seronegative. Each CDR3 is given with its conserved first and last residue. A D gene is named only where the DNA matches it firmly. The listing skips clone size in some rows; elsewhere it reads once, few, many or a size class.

CASSFSTPAYGYTF,TGTGCCAGCAGCTTTTCGACCCCGGCCTATGGCTACACCTTC,few,TRBJ1-2,.,TRBV7-2
CASSLGTGDRYEQYF,TGCGCCAGCAGCTTGGGGACAGGGGATCGCTACGAGCAGTACTTC,few,TRBJ2-7,TRBD1,TRBV5-1
CASNGGYGYTF,TGTGCCAGCAACGGGGGGTATGGCTACACCTTC,.,TRBJ1-2,.,TRBV28
CASGSGTAYEQYF,TGTGCTAGTGGTTCGGGGACAGCCTACGAGCAGTACTTC,.,TRBJ2-7,TRBD1,TRBV12-5
CASSSFVGGRLNQPQHF,TGTGCCAGTAGTTCTTTTGTCGGGGGAAGACTCAATCAGCCCCAGCATTTT,once,TRBJ1-5,.,TRBV19
CASSSIDLGNTEAFF,TGTGCCAGCAGTTCTATAGACCTGGGGAACACTGAAGCTTTCTTT,.,TRBJ1-1,.,TRBV6-5
CASSPSGSSSYEQYF,TGTGCCAGCAGCCCCTCGGGGTCTAGTTCCTACGAGCAGTACTTC,.,TRBJ2-7,.,TRBV5-4
CASRETLAGVYNEQFF,TGCGCCAGCAGGGAAACACTAGCGGGAGTCTACAATGAGCAGTTCTTC,.,TRBJ2-1,TRBD2,TRBV5-1
CASSPRDRAEAFF,TGTGCCAGCAGCCCACGGGACAGGGCAGAAGCTTTCTTT,.,TRBJ1-1,TRBD1,TRBV7-9
CASSSPGRTYGYTF,TGTGCCAGCAGTTCTCCAGGGAGAACCTATGGCTACACCTTC,.,TRBJ1-2,.,TRBV28
CASSFSGGRSEKLFF,TGTGCCAGCAGCTTCTCGGGTGGGAGAAGTGAAAAACTGTTTTTT,.,TRBJ1-4,.,TRBV27
CASSYSTDTQYF,TGCGCCAGCAGCTATAGCACAGATACGCAGTATTTT,.,TRBJ2-3,.,TRBV5-1
CASSPQGMGYTEAFF,TGTGCCAGCTCACCACAGGGAATGGGGTACACTGAAGCTTTCTTT,.,TRBJ1-1,.,TRBV18
CASSVYVGRNQPQHF,TGTGCCAGTAGTGTTTACGTGGGCAGAAATCAGCCCCAGCATTTT,few,TRBJ1-5,.,TRBV19
CASSVSGADYGYTF,TGTGCCAGCAGTGTGTCAGGGGCGGACTATGGCTACACCTTC,few,TRBJ1-2,.,TRBV6-1
CASSLADLRFGGYTF,TGTGCCAGCAGCTTGGCGGACCTGAGATTTGGAGGCTACACCTTC,.,TRBJ1-2,.,TRBV5-8
CASSGASSGGTGELFF,TGCGCCAGCAGCGGAGCATCTAGCGGGGGAACCGGGGAGCTGTTTTTT,.,TRBJ2-2,TRBD2,TRBV5-1
CASGPNSGGAYNEQFF,TGTGCTAGTGGTCCGAATAGCGGGGGGGCCTACAATGAGCAGTTCTTC,once,TRBJ2-1,TRBD2,TRBV12-5
CASRGAGGYEQYF,TGTGCCAGCAGGGGGGCCGGGGGCTACGAGCAGTACTTC,.,TRBJ2-7,.,TRBV7-2
CATSNRQNRDTQYF,TGTGCCACCAGCAACCGACAGAATCGAGATACGCAGTATTTT,.,TRBJ2-3,.,TRBV15
CASSPRGTGANVLTF,TGTGCCAGCAGCCCACGAGGAACAGGGGCCAACGTCCTGACTTTC,few,TRBJ2-6,.,TRBV2
CASRKGGAVHEQYF,TGTGCCAGCAGGAAGGGGGGGGCGGTCCACGAGCAGTACTTC,.,TRBJ2-7,.,TRBV6-6